The rows below give T cell receptor beta chains drawn from one sample of a study of early T cells in non-severe SARS-CoV-2 infection. TCRdb redid the calling of the 5' RACE reads with MiXCR, one entry per CDR3 protein. The profile shows more than 85,000 distinct CDR3 sequences, over 9.5% of them singletons. The source material was whole blood, sampled at baseline. These receptors were collected from an adult who was a healthcare worker with PCR-confirmed SARS-CoV-2 infection or an uninfected control (not recorded which). Both conserved end residues are part of each CDR3. A D gene is named only where the DNA matches it firmly. Clone size is given for some rows only: seen once, a few or many times, or a class if the clone is expanded.

size	J	D	V	CDR3	DNA
-	TRBJ2-7	-	TRBV6-2/TRBV6-3	CASSLSRGRSYEQYF	TGTGCCAGCAGTTTATCCCGGGGGCGCTCCTACGAGCAGTACTTC
few	TRBJ1-1	-	TRBV29-1	CSVERGGTEAFF	TGCAGCGTAGAACGGGGGGGCACTGAAGCTTTCTTT
-	TRBJ2-3	TRBD2	TRBV10-3	CAISESGGLAGPQQYF	TGTGCCATCAGTGAGTCGGGCGGGCTAGCGGGACCACAGCAGTATTTT
many	TRBJ2-3	TRBD2	TRBV5-1	CASSLASSGGPLDTQYF	TGCGCCAGCAGCTTGGCCTCTAGCGGGGGGCCCCTTGATACGCAGTATTTT
few	TRBJ1-1	-	TRBV7-9	CASSLARLTEAFF	TGTGCCAGCAGCTTAGCCAGGCTCACTGAAGCTTTCTTT
few	TRBJ2-3	-	TRBV7-2	CASSPQSGGYFTDTQYF	TGTGCCAGCAGCCCGCAGTCCGGGGGATACTTCACAGATACGCAGTATTTT
-	TRBJ1-1	-	TRBV12-3/TRBV12-4	CASSLSRRTEAFF	TGTGCCAGCAGTTTAAGCAGGCGCACTGAAGCTTTCTTT
many	TRBJ2-6	-	TRBV28	CASTLRPGANVLTF	TGTGCCAGCACCCTCCGCCCTGGGGCCAACGTCCTGACTTTC
many	TRBJ2-1	-	TRBV6-2/TRBV6-3	CASRTSSSVNSYNEQFF	TGTGCCAGCAGAACCAGCTCTAGCGTCAACTCCTACAATGAGCAGTTCTTC
-	TRBJ1-6	-	TRBV20-1	CSAADRGLYNSPLHF	TGCAGTGCTGCTGATAGGGGTCTCTATAATTCACCCCTCCACTTT
few	TRBJ2-3	TRBD2	TRBV2	CASSQLLAGVSTDTQYF	TGTGCCAGCAGCCAGTTGCTAGCGGGAGTAAGCACAGATACGCAGTATTTT
-	TRBJ2-1	TRBD2	TRBV15	CATSRDRLAAYNEQFF	TGTGCCACCAGCAGAGATAGACTAGCGGCATACAATGAGCAGTTCTTC
many	TRBJ2-1	TRBD2	TRBV6-2/TRBV6-3	CASSLTSRNEQFF	TGTGCCAGCAGTCTGACTAGCAGGAATGAGCAGTTCTTC
many	TRBJ2-7	TRBD2	TRBV24-1	CANSGSYEQYF	TGTGCTAACAGCGGGAGTTACGAGCAGTACTTC
many	TRBJ2-1	TRBD2	TRBV5-1	CASSLEIRLAGGQPHEQFF	TGCGCCAGCAGCTTAGAAATAAGGCTAGCGGGAGGTCAGCCGCATGAGCAGTTCTTC
many	TRBJ2-7	TRBD2	TRBV6-2/TRBV6-3	CASSRRTSGNSEQYF	TGTGCCAGCAGTCGCCGGACTAGCGGGAACTCCGAGCAGTACTTC
few	TRBJ2-7	-	TRBV20-1	CSARSRVHLHEQYF	TGCAGTGCTAGGTCCAGGGTCCATCTCCACGAGCAGTACTTC
few	TRBJ1-2	TRBD1	TRBV30	CAWSAQGGAVYGYTF	TGTGCCTGGAGTGCTCAAGGGGGCGCTGTCTATGGCTACACCTTC
-	TRBJ2-3	-	TRBV9	CASSDWGGSTDTQYF	TGTGCCAGCAGTGACTGGGGCGGTAGCACAGATACGCAGTATTTT
-	TRBJ2-2	-	TRBV5-1	CASSFQDRATGELFF	TGCGCCAGCAGCTTCCAGGACAGAGCCACCGGGGAGCTGTTTTTT
few	TRBJ2-7	TRBD2	TRBV3-1	CASSRASGYEQYF	TGTGCCAGCAGCCGGGCTAGCGGGTACGAGCAGTACTTC
-	TRBJ2-1	TRBD2	TRBV7-9	CASSLVTSGMYNEQFF	TGTGCCAGCAGCTTAGTCACTAGCGGGATGTACAATGAGCAGTTCTTC
few	TRBJ1-4	-	TRBV4-1	CASSPNGGTNEKLFF	TGCGCCAGCAGCCCGAACGGGGGAACTAATGAAAAACTGTTTTTT
many	TRBJ2-3	TRBD1	TRBV27	CASSWTGGSTDTQYF	TGTGCCAGCAGTTGGACAGGGGGGAGCACAGATACGCAGTATTTT
few	TRBJ1-2	-	TRBV29-1	CSVEEQGSGYTF	TGCAGCGTTGAAGAGCAGGGTAGTGGCTACACCTTC
few	TRBJ1-1	-	TRBV7-7	CASSEDQGTEAFF	TGTGCTAGCAGCGAGGACCAGGGCACTGAAGCTTTCTTT
many	TRBJ1-4	-	TRBV2	CASSEQGGEKLFF	TGTGCCAGCAGTGAACAGGGAGGCGAAAAACTGTTTTTT
-	TRBJ2-3	-	TRBV2	CASSTRGGGTDTQYF	TGTGCCAGCAGTACCCGCGGGGGCGGCACAGATACGCAGTATTTT
many	TRBJ2-1	-	TRBV24-1	CATGSRTRGYNEQFF	TGTGCCACCGGGTCCCGGACTAGGGGGTACAATGAGCAGTTCTTC
many	TRBJ1-1	-	TRBV6-5	CASSWGAGRGDTEAFF	TGTGCCAGCAGCTGGGGGGCAGGCCGAGGGGACACTGAAGCTTTCTTT
few	TRBJ2-3	-	TRBV29-1	CSVEDPGLMTDTQYF	TGCAGCGTTGAAGATCCCGGACTAATGACAGATACGCAGTATTTT
few	TRBJ1-5	-	TRBV12-3/TRBV12-4	CASSRDFNQPQHF	TGTGCCAGCAGCCGGGACTTCAATCAGCCCCAGCATTTT
few	TRBJ2-3	-	TRBV9	CASTPGVSLTDTQYF	TGTGCCAGCACCCCCGGGGTCAGTCTCACAGATACGCAGTATTTT
-	TRBJ1-3	-	TRBV29-1	CSVGPGDGNTIYF	TGCAGCGTGGGCCCAGGAGATGGAAACACCATATATTTT
few	TRBJ2-3	-	TRBV4-2	CASSHSSTDTQYF	TGTGCCAGCAGCCACTCTAGCACAGATACGCAGTATTTT
many	TRBJ1-5	-	TRBV7-8	CASSLRTKNQPQHF	TGTGCCAGCAGCTTACGGACAAAAAATCAGCCCCAGCATTTT
many	TRBJ1-5	-	TRBV28	CASSLLGNQPQHF	TGTGCCAGCAGTTTATTAGGGAATCAGCCCCAGCATTTT
-	TRBJ2-7	-	TRBV4-1	CASSQGTGDEQYF	TGCGCCAGCAGCCAAGGCACGGGCGACGAGCAGTACTTC
few	TRBJ1-1	-	TRBV6-5	CASSCSSTPNTEAFF	TGTGCCAGCAGTTGTAGCTCGACACCGAACACTGAAGCTTTCTTT
-	TRBJ1-2	-	TRBV29-1	CSVEDGAGYLGYGYTF	TGCAGCGTTGAAGATGGGGCAGGGTATCTAGGGTATGGCTACACCTTC
many	TRBJ2-5	-	TRBV5-1	CASSLAPARWETQYF	TGCGCCAGCAGCTTGGCCCCAGCGCGGTGGGAGACCCAGTACTTC
-	TRBJ1-2	-	TRBV2	CASSPFGYGYTF	TGTGCCAGCAGTCCATTCGGCTATGGCTACACCTTC
-	TRBJ2-1	-	TRBV11-3	CASSLEVGEQFF	TGTGCCAGCAGCTTAGAGGTCGGTGAGCAGTTCTTC
few	TRBJ2-3	-	TRBV6-6	CASSHGGADTQYF	TGTGCCAGCAGTCACGGGGGCGCAGATACGCAGTATTTT
few	TRBJ2-1	TRBD2	TRBV9	CASSVGVQREAPYNEQFF	TGTGCCAGCAGCGTAGGAGTGCAGCGGGAGGCACCCTACAATGAGCAGTTCTTC
many	TRBJ1-2	-	TRBV19	CASSFQGRDYGYTF	TGTGCCAGTAGTTTCCAGGGGAGGGACTATGGCTACACCTTC
many	TRBJ1-1	-	TRBV29-1	CSGGRAMNTEAFF	TGCAGCGGGGGAAGGGCCATGAACACTGAAGCTTTCTTT
-	TRBJ2-1	TRBD1	TRBV19	CASKTGGNEQFF	TGTGCCAGTAAAACAGGGGGCAATGAGCAGTTCTTC
-	TRBJ1-1	-	TRBV6-6	CASSVTGFDAFF	TGTGCCAGCAGCGTAACAGGGTTTGACGCTTTCTTT
few	TRBJ2-7	-	TRBV5-1	CASSLNGATYEQYF	TGCGCCAGCAGCTTGAACGGAGCAACGTACGAGCAGTACTTC
-	TRBJ2-1	-	TRBV4-1	CASSQVGLAPQFF	TGCGCCAGCAGCCAAGTTGGGTTGGCGCCGCAGTTCTTC
few	TRBJ1-1	-	TRBV6-1	CASRPTGGRTEAFF	TGTGCCAGCAGGCCGACGGGGGGCCGGACTGAAGCTTTCTTT
-	TRBJ2-3	-	TRBV30	CAWSVLPGYGSTDTQYF	TGTGCCTGGAGTGTACTACCGGGGTACGGTTCAACAGATACGCAGTATTTT
few	TRBJ1-2	-	TRBV11-2	CASSPGRGNRYGYTF	TGTGCCAGCAGCCCAGGGAGGGGAAATCGGTATGGCTACACCTTC
-	TRBJ1-5	-	TRBV12-3/TRBV12-4	CASSYDGHNQPQHF	TGTGCCAGCAGCTACGACGGCCACAATCAGCCCCAGCATTTT
-	TRBJ1-4	-	TRBV28	CASTGTYEKLFF	TGTGCCAGCACCGGGACATATGAAAAACTGTTTTTT